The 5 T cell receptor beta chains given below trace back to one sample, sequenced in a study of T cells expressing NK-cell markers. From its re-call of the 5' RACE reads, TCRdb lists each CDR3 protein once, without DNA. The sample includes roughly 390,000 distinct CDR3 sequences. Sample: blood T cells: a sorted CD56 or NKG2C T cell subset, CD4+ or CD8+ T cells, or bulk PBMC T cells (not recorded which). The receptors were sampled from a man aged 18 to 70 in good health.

CDR3 sequence: CSARGPTSGFRSGANVLTF. This chain connects TRBV20-1 to TRBJ2-6; there is no DNA to check the TCRdb D call of TRBD2. The CDR3 is made up of 19 amino acids. Germline lookup yields CDR1 DFQATT and CDR2 SNEGSKA (reference sequence).

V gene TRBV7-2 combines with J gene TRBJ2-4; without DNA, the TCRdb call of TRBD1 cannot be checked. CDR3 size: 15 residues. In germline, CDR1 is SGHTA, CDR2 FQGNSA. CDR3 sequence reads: CASSLNGVGANIQYF.

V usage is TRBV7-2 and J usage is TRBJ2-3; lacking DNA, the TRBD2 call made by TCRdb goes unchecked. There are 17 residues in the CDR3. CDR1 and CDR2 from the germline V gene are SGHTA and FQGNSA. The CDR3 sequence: CASSHHSSGGTADTQYF. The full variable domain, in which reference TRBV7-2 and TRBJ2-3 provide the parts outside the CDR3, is GAGVSQSPSNKVTEKGKDVELRCDPISGHTALYWYRQSLGQGLEFLIYFQGNSAPDKSGLPSDRFSAERTGGSVSTLTIQRTQQEDSAVYLCASSHHSSGGTADTQYFGPGTRLTVL.

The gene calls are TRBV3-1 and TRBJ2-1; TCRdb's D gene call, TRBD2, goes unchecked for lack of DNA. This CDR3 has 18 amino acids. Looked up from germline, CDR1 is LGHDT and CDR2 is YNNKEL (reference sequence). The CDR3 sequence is CASSQQLAGAFLYNEQFF.

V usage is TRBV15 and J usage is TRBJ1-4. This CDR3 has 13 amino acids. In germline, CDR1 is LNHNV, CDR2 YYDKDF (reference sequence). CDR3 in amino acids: CATSREVVEKLFF.